The 7 T cell receptor beta chains in this list originate from one sample, sequenced in a study of early stage breast cancer tumors. The method was immunoSEQ multiplex PCR; TCRdb's version includes in-frame clones alone and lacks a portion of them. The sample holds tens of thousands of clones, approximately 76% seen once. Sequenced material: blood. The receptor source for this set is a person aged 50-59 years with breast cancer.

The V gene is TRBV7-9, the J gene TRBJ2-1; 8 bases agree with TRBD2. The CDR3 has 18 amino acids. V dropped 0 bases and J dropped 4; count of bases not matched to a gene: 11. Germline V gives CDR1 SEHNR, CDR2 FQNEAQ (reference sequence). The CDR3 is CASSLAPGLAKGYNEQFF. Written as DNA, the CDR3 is TGTGCCAGCAGCTTAGCCCCCGGACTAGCAAAGGGATACAATGAGCAGTTCTTC.

CDR3 protein: CASSFSGGYQYF. The CDR3 DNA reads TGTGCCAGCAGTTTTTCGGGGGGCTACCAGTACTTC. The V call is TRBV27, the J call TRBJ2-5, with a possible D match to TRBD2 (7 bases). The length of the CDR3 is 12 residues. Trimming stripped 3 bases from V and 10 bases from J, with 12 bases between. Germline V gene sequence: CDR1 MNHEY, CDR2 SMNVEV (reference sequence).

V gene TRBV18 combines with J gene TRBJ2-5; 9 positions agree with TRBD2. This CDR3 region has 13 residues. Trimming removed 3 bases from V and 5 bases from J; junction bases left unmatched: 1. Germline CDR1 and CDR2: KGHSH and LQKENI. CDR3 bases: TGTGCCAGCTCACCTCTAGCGGGGGAGACCCAGTACTTC. Encoded protein: CASSPLAGETQYF. Based on the CDR3 plus reference TRBV18 and TRBJ2-5, the full variable domain is NAGVMQNPRHLVRRRGQEARLRCSPMKGHSHVYWYRQLPEEGLKFMVYLQKENIIDESGMPKERFSAEFPKEGPSILRIQQVVRGDSAAYFCASSPLAGETQYFGPGTRLLVL.

The chain has TRBV19 and TRBJ1-4; D is unclear. The CDR3 spans 11 residues. CDR1 is LNHDA, CDR2 SQIVND, per germline (reference sequence). V lost 3 bases and J 8 bases, leaving 4 bases between the germline ends. The CDR3 DNA is TGTGCCAGTAGTATTGGAGAAAAACTGTTTTTT. This codes for CASSIGEKLFF.

The chain uses TRBV6-1 and TRBJ2-7; tentative D call: TRBD2 (6 bases). Germline CDR1 is MNHNS and CDR2 is SASEGT. The CDR3 has 17 residues. Trimming took off 2 bases at V and 0 bases at J, with 17 bases between the two ends. CDR3 region: CASSEWVWGGDSYEQYF. For the CDR3, the DNA is TGTGCCAGCAGTGAATGGGTTTGGGGCGGGGACTCCTACGAGCAGTACTTC.

The rearrangement links TRBV11-2 to TRBJ2-1; TRBD2 agrees at 9 bases. V shed 6 bases and J 6 bases; nucleotides not matched to a gene: 6. Germline V gene sequence: CDR1 SGHAT, CDR2 FQNNGV. CDR3 size: 14 residues. Here the CDR3 DNA reads TGTGCCAGCAGTCCGGGACTAGCAGCCAATGAGCAGTTCTTC. It encodes CASSPGLAANEQFF.

V and J are TRBV4-3 and TRBJ2-2, with a possible D match to TRBD2 (7 bases). The CDR3 runs to 16 residues. Germline CDR1 and CDR2: LGHNA and YSLEER. Deletions cut 3 bases from V and 7 bases from J, with 18 bases between. As DNA, the CDR3 is TGCGCCAGCAGCCAGGTGGGGGGGGCACGCCACGGGGAGCTGTTTTTT. Amino acids: CASSQVGGARHGELFF.